This T cell receptor beta chain was sequenced in a study of cytomegalovirus exposure and HLA in healthy donors. Findings and caveats of the study: Apart from CMV serostatus, no immune exposure information was available. HLA-A and HLA-B allele assignments for most subjects were reportedly predicted accurately using TCR beta sequences. A classifier reportedly called cytomegalovirus status with high sensitivity and specificity.

The CDR3 sequence is 14 residues long. Trimming took 2 bases from V and 1 from J, leaving 8 bases between them. Germline CDR1 is SGHTA and CDR2 is FQGNSA. Notes on this clone: Antigen: not known.

PCR used 60 Vbeta primers and 13 Jbeta primers. Libraries were prepared by immunoSEQ multiplex PCR; TCRdb keeps only in-frame clonotypes and omits some of them. The sample consists of approximately 160,000 clones, 75% to 90% of them appearing once. The V gene is TRBV7-2, the J gene TRBJ2-5, with D perhaps matching TRBD1 (5 bases). Sequenced input: PBMCs. The receptor was derived from a woman in her forties or fifties in good health and CMV-seropositive. This CDR3 reads CASSLMGPQETQYF. In DNA, the CDR3 is TGTGCCAGCAGCTTAATGGGGCCCCAAGAGACCCAGTACTTC.